The 15 T cell receptor beta chains listed next were all sequenced from one sample in a study of shared clonotypes between healthy human individuals. Using immunoSEQ multiplex PCR, the repertoire was profiled, and TCRdb retains in-frame clones only, with some absent. The sample includes roughly 500,000 clones, 75% to 85% of them seen just once. Sequenced input: PBMCs. Receptor source: a woman aged 40 to 49 in good health. Some clones in this sample may be carry-over from other donors' samples.

This clone was recorded once. The V gene is TRBV7-3, the J gene TRBJ2-3; unclear D gene. The CDR3 is 13 residues long. V lost 5 bases, J lost 4 bases, and 10 bases lay in between. From germline, CDR1 is SGHTA and CDR2 FQGTGA. CDR3 protein: CASSLRRADTQYF. CDR3 nucleotides: TGTGCCAGCAGCCTACGACGCGCAGATACGCAGTATTTT.

CDR3: CASSFGPSRDYEQYF. The CDR3 DNA sequence: TGTGCCAGCAGCTTTGGCCCGAGCAGGGACTACGAGCAGTACTTC. J is TRBJ2-7 and V is TRBV12-1; TRBD1 is the table's D call and was not checked against the DNA. TRBV12-1 is described as a pseudogene. CDR3 length: 15 residues.

The rearrangement joins TRBV5-1 to TRBJ2-5; 10 bases fit TRBD2. The CDR3 runs to 15 residues. Germline CDR1 is SGHRS and CDR2 is YFSETQ. J gave up 5 bases and V 2 bases, and 6 bases lay outside the gene matches. CDR3 sequence: CASSFGAGGWETQYF. CDR3 in DNA: TGCGCCAGCAGCTTTGGAGCGGGAGGGTGGGAGACCCAGTACTTC.

The chain carries TRBV7-2 and TRBJ2-1, with no clear D. CDR1 is SGHTA and CDR2 is FQGNSA in the germline V gene. The CDR3 is 15 residues long. The V end was cut by 5 bases, the J end by 0 bases, with 11 bases between. CDR3 amino acids: CASSPDRDSYNEQFF. The CDR3 DNA reads as TGTGCCAGCAGCCCGGACCGCGACTCCTACAATGAGCAGTTCTTC.

Regarding this clone: Compared with germline, one end of the junction differs, possibly owing to a read error. Other DNA sequences in the same sample also yield this CDR3. The CDR3 spells CASSYPGGRVVGYTF. The CDR3 DNA reads TGCGCCAGCAGTTATCCGGGCGGCAGGGTAGTTGGCTACACCTTC. The genes are TRBV7-9 and TRBJ1-2; tentative D call: TRBD1 (5 bases). Germline lookup yields CDR1 SEHNR and CDR2 FQNEAQ (reference sequence). The CDR3 consists of 15 residues. Using reference TRBV7-9 and TRBJ1-2 for the parts outside the CDR3, the full variable domain is DTGVSQNPRHKITKRGQNVTFRCDPISEHNRLYWYRQTLGQGPEFLTYFQNEAQLEKSRLLSDRFSAERPKGSFSTLEIQRTEQGDSAMYLCASSYPGGRVVGYTFGSGTRLTVV.

This clone has more than one count but fewer than ten. The chain recombines TRBV10-3 with TRBJ2-7; D could derive from TRBD1 or TRBD2 (5 bases each). From germline, CDR1 is ENHRY and CDR2 SYGVKD. This CDR3 is built from 12 residues. Between the trimmed V and J ends, which lost 6 bases and 4 bases, there was a span of 10 bases. CDR3 sequence reads: CAISGTGYEQYF. CDR3 bases: TGTGCCATCAGCGGGACGGGATACGAGCAGTACTTC.

This chain connects TRBV28 to TRBJ2-7, with 10 bases matching TRBD1. The trim removed 6 bases at V and 5 bases at J, leaving 4 bases unmatched. This CDR3 is 13 amino acids long. Germline assignment: CDR1 MDHEN and CDR2 SYDVKM. In DNA, the CDR3 is TGTGCCAGCAGGTGGACAGGGGGGGACGAGCAGTACTTC. The encoded protein is CASRWTGGDEQYF.

This clone has just a few counts. V gene TRBV28 combines with J gene TRBJ1-5; D is undetermined. Germline loops: CDR1 MDHEN, CDR2 SYDVKM. Trimming took off 4 bases at V and 7 bases at J, with 11 bases between the two ends. The CDR3 length is 13 residues. The CDR3 loop reads CASSYPTAQPQHF. CDR3 DNA sequence: TGTGCCAGCAGTTACCCTACCGCGCAGCCCCAGCATTTT. Variable domain in full (rest from reference TRBV28 and TRBJ1-5): DVKVTQSSRYLVKRTGEKVFLECVQDMDHENMFWYRQDPGLGLRLIYFSYDVKMKEKGDIPEGYSVSREKKERFSLILESASTNQTSMYLCASSYPTAQPQHFGDGTRLSIL.

The chain uses TRBV11-3 and TRBJ2-6, with D perhaps matching TRBD2 (5 bases). Trimming stripped 5 bases from V and 0 bases from J, with 11 bases between. This CDR3 spans 16 amino acids. CDR1 is SGHNT, CDR2 YENEEA, per germline. The CDR3 protein is CASSLGVGSGANVLTF. The CDR3 DNA is TGTGCCAGCAGCCTCGGGGTGGGCTCTGGGGCCAACGTCCTGACTTTC.

CDR3 nucleotides: TGCGCCAGCAGCTTGGACGGGAGGGCCGAAGATACGCAGTATTTT. Translated, it gives CASSLDGRAEDTQYF. The chain links TRBV5-1 to TRBJ2-3; 8 nucleotides agree with TRBD2. Germline-derived CDR1 and CDR2 are SGHRS and YFSETQ. Trimming cost V 0 bases and J 5 bases; bases outside gene matches: 5. The CDR3 has 15 amino acids.

This chain uses TRBV7-2 with TRBJ2-5, with D unresolved. Germline V gene data show CDR1 as SGHTA and CDR2 as FQGNSA. The CDR3 has 14 amino acids. V lost 0 bases to trimming and J lost 2 bases, with 7 bases between them. CDR3 amino acids: CASSLAPAQETQYF. DNA for the CDR3: TGTGCCAGCAGCTTAGCCCCAGCACAAGAGACCCAGTACTTC.

This sequence joins TRBV28 and TRBJ2-7; no reliable D call. The CDR3 consists of 15 residues. Germline V gene data show CDR1 as MDHEN and CDR2 as SYDVKM. V gave up 5 bases and J gave up 5 bases, with 19 bases separating them. In nucleotides, the CDR3 is TGTGCCAGCAGTGCCCCCTGGGATCCCGTCAACGAGCAGTACTTC. Its protein is CASSAPWDPVNEQYF.

The rearrangement joins TRBV7-8 to TRBJ1-1; D possibly corresponds to TRBD1 (6 bases). Trimming removed 2 bases at V and 4 bases at J, with 11 bases between. The germline V gene encodes CDR1 SGHVS and CDR2 FQNEAQ. This CDR3 comprises 14 residues. The CDR3 loop is CASSLPGAVTEAFF. In DNA, the CDR3 is TGTGCCAGCAGCTTACCGGGGGCGGTCACTGAAGCTTTCTTT.

The V gene is TRBV19, the J gene TRBJ1-5; D uncertain. The V gene's germline CDR1 is LNHDA and CDR2 SQIVND (reference sequence). V lost 0 bases to trimming and J lost 10 bases, with 7 bases between them. This CDR3 region has 12 residues. The CDR3 coding sequence is TGTGCCAGTAGTATAGAACGACTTCCCCAGCATTTT. This gives the protein CASSIERLPQHF.

The V gene is TRBV5-1, the J gene TRBJ2-7; possible D gene TRBD2, 5 bases. Germline V gives CDR1 SGHRS, CDR2 YFSETQ. Trimming cost V 0 bases and J 6 bases, with 13 bases left between them. This CDR3 is 14 amino acids long. CDR3 sequence reads: CASSLVEGNREQYF. CDR3 in DNA: TGCGCCAGCAGCTTGGTAGAGGGTAACCGCGAGCAGTACTTC.